One and the same sample provided the 2 T cell receptor beta chains below, sequenced in a study of shared clonotypes between healthy human individuals. Repertoires were generated with immunoSEQ multiplex PCR, while TCRdb's copy carries only in-frame clones and drops some. The sample records roughly 2.5 million clones, over 85% being singletons. Sequenced input: naive CD4+ T cells sorted from blood. The subset: CD45RA+ positively selected. These receptors were obtained from a young man in good health.

The chain is built from TRBV1 and TRBJ2-7; the table's D call of TRBD2 was not tested on the DNA. TRBV1 is termed a pseudogene. This CDR3 region has 16 residues. In nucleotides, the CDR3 is TGCACCAGCAGCCCCGAGGCGTCCCCTCCGAGGGACGAGCAGTACTTC. Protein product: CTSSPEASPPRDEQYF.

In this sample, this clone turned up a few times. V is TRBV6-1 and J is TRBJ2-7; D is uncertain. V was shortened by 10 bases and J by 0 bases, with 7 bases between the two germline ends. The CDR3 consists of 11 residues. Germline-derived CDR1 and CDR2 are MNHNS and SASEGT. The CDR3: CAILGSYEQYF. The CDR3 region has the DNA TGTGCCATTCTGGGCTCCTACGAGCAGTACTTC.